This T cell receptor (beta chain) was identified in a study of PD-1 blockade in classical Hodgkin lymphoma. Measured with immunoSEQ multiplex PCR; TCRdb has only the in-frame clones, and not every one. In the table there are about 31,000 clones, over 75% of which are singletons. The patients all showed relapse after autologous stem cell transplantation, while their brentuximab vedotin exposure varied. Investigators isolated CD4+ T cells from thawed PBMCs through magnetic negative selection. This sample comprised CD4+ T cells from blood, obtained at baseline. The source of this sequence is a human donor with classical Hodgkin lymphoma.

CDR3 sequence reads: CASSRDAAGETQYF. CDR3 DNA: TGTGCCAGCAGCAGGGACGCGGCAGGAGAGACCCAGTACTTC. The chain couples TRBV11-1 to TRBJ2-5; either TRBD1 or TRBD2 may supply D (5 bases each). Germline V CDR1 and CDR2: SGHAT, FQDESV (reference sequence). The CDR3 sequence is 14 residues long. Between the trimmed V and J ends, which lost 5 bases and 4 bases, there was a span of 14 bases.